This record looks at one TCR beta chain sequence and its context. Its antigen is unknown. There are 15 residues in the CDR3. V was trimmed by 3 bases and J by 4 bases, leaving 13 bases between them. CDR1 and CDR2 from the germline V gene are SGDLS and YYNGEE. Clones were read by immunoSEQ multiplex PCR, and TCRdb kept only the in-frame ones, dropping some. Here the sample spans approximately 270,000 clones, almost 90% being singletons. These data come from a study of cytomegalovirus exposure and HLA in healthy donors. Study-wide points: There were about 160 TCR beta chains listed as cytomegalovirus-associated.

The specimen sequenced was PBMCs. This clonotype originated in a woman under 30 in good health and CMV-seronegative. The chain couples TRBV9 to TRBJ2-2; D perhaps matches TRBD2 (6 bases). CDR3 loop: CASSALRGATGELFF. The CDR3 nucleotides are TGTGCCAGCAGCGCGCTGCGGGGAGCCACCGGGGAGCTGTTTTTT.